The T cell receptor beta chain under discussion was sequenced for a study of blood T cell repertoires in COVID-19. Study overall: Italy, Spain and the United States were the sources of the convalescent and acute COVID-19 samples. The cDNA or gDNA used as material had been derived from T cells, B-cell-depleted T cells, or PBMCs.

Generated by immunoSEQ multiplex PCR, the TCRdb table keeps only in-frame clones and is missing some. Among fewer than 350,000 clones listed, around 85% were seen once. In germline, CDR1 is SEHNR, CDR2 FQNEAQ (reference sequence). The CDR3 loop spans 15 amino acids. Trimming cost V 1 base and J 8 bases, with 12 bases left between them. This TCR came from a woman aged 25 to 39 who had been exposed to COVID-19. Sequences were obtained from PBMCs or T cells enriched from blood (not recorded which). J is TRBJ1-6 and V is TRBV7-9; D is uncertain. CDR3 protein: CASSLGLGRDSPLHF. DNA for the CDR3: TGTGCCAGCAGCTTAGGATTAGGGAGGGATTCACCCCTCCACTTT.